These 5 T cell receptor beta chains share one sample of origin, sequenced in a study of Ad26.COV2.S vaccination and SARS-CoV-2 variants. Sequencing used immunoSEQ multiplex PCR; TCRdb keeps in-frame clones, though not all of them. The sample carries about 680,000 clones, more than 80% recorded once. Treatment of the sample: about 20 received Ad26.COV2.S at low or high dose, single or two shots; 5 received placebo; per-sample allocation not given. Collection of samples fell on day 63 after the first vaccine or placebo injection. The source was peripheral blood, collected in a trial of Ad26.COV2.S vaccine versus placebo. These receptors were collected from a person aged 18-60 years who received the Ad26.COV2.S COVID-19 vaccine or a placebo.

The V call is TRBV6-1, the J call TRBJ2-7; 7 bases align to TRBD1. J was trimmed by 3 bases and V by 1 base; bases with no gene match: 3. The CDR3 spans 14 residues. Germline V lookup: CDR1 MNHNS, CDR2 SASEGT. As DNA, the CDR3 is TGTGCCAGCAGTGAAGGGGGACAGATCTACGAGCAGTACTTC. Amino acid sequence: CASSEGGQIYEQYF.

V gene TRBV5-4 combines with J gene TRBJ2-3, with 8 bases lining up with TRBD2. The V and J ends lost 1 base and 6 bases, in that order; junction bases with no gene match: 10. CDR3 length: 16 residues. Germline lookup yields CDR1 SGHNT and CDR2 YYREEE (reference sequence). This CDR3 is CASSLSLLRGGDTQYF. In DNA, the CDR3 is TGTGCCAGCAGCTTGTCCTTGCTCCGGGGGGGGGATACGCAGTATTTT.

The gene calls are TRBV3-1 (or the pseudogene TRBV3-2) and TRBJ2-6, with D uncertain. V lost 2 bases and J 0 bases, leaving 8 bases between the germline ends. From germline, CDR1 is LGHDT and CDR2 YNNKEL (reference sequence). This CDR3 is built from 16 residues. This chain's CDR3 is CASSQSKNSGANVLTF. Written as DNA, the CDR3 is TGTGCCAGCAGCCAATCGAAGAACTCTGGGGCCAACGTCCTGACTTTC.

Here the CDR3 reads CAITPSGQRGYTF. The CDR3 DNA is TGTGCCATCACCCCAAGCGGTCAAAGGGGCTACACCTTC. The chain links TRBV10-3 to TRBJ1-2; D is ambiguous. CDR1 and CDR2 from the germline V gene are ENHRY and SYGVKD. The CDR3 sequence is 13 residues long. Trimming removed 7 bases at V and 8 bases at J, with 17 bases between.

To note about this clone: The sample contains more than one DNA sequence encoding this CDR3. The chain links TRBV7-9 to TRBJ2-3, with 9 bases aligning to TRBD2. J was trimmed by 0 bases and V by 4 bases; bases with no gene match: 2. The CDR3 is 15 residues long. The germline CDR1 and CDR2 sequences are SEHNR and FQNEAQ (reference sequence). This CDR3 is CASSSLAGSTDTQYF. DNA for the CDR3: TGTGCCAGCAGCTCGCTAGCGGGAAGCACAGATACGCAGTATTTT.